A selection of T cell receptor beta chains follows, all from one sample in a study of blood T cell repertoires in COVID-19. TCRdb's table, derived via immunoSEQ multiplex PCR, lists solely in-frame clones and lacks some. This sample yields some 150,000 clones, of which roughly 80% are seen a single time; about 29% belongs to the top ten. The sequencing sample was made of peripheral blood. Receptors originate from an older woman with acute or convalescent COVID-19. The CDR3 runs from the conserved cysteine through the conserved F or W. D genes are given only for firm matches. The size field is filled for only some rows; it gives once, few, many or a size class.

clone_size,v_call,d_call,j_call,cdr3_aa,cdr3_nt
-,TRBV6-6,-,TRBJ1-4,CASSYYSQGGEKLFF,TGTGCCAGCAGTTACTATTCGCAGGGCGGCGAAAAACTGTTTTTT
-,TRBV5-1,TRBD1,TRBJ2-2,CASIAGTGGTGELFF,TGCGCCAGCATCGCTGGGACAGGGGGCACCGGGGAGCTGTTTTTT
-,TRBV18,-,TRBJ1-5,CASSLTGGGASNQPQHF,TGTGCCAGCTCACTCACGGGGGGGGGCGCGAGCAATCAGCCCCAGCATTTT
-,TRBV5-4,TRBD1,TRBJ1-2,CASSLGGQGNYGYTF,TGTGCCAGCAGTCTTGGGGGACAGGGGAACTATGGCTACACCTTC
once,TRBV19,TRBD1,TRBJ1-4,CASTPGQRYEKLFF,TGTGCCAGTACTCCGGGACAGAGGTATGAAAAACTGTTTTTT
-,TRBV27,-,TRBJ2-5,CASSQGLGETQYF,TGTGCCAGCAGCCAGGGGTTAGGAGAGACCCAGTACTTC
-,TRBV5-4,-,TRBJ1-1,CASSYGQSSNTEAFF,TGTGCCAGCAGCTACGGACAGTCCTCGAACACTGAAGCTTTCTTT
-,TRBV4-1,-,TRBJ1-2,CASSLVQGGKANYGYTF,TGCGCCAGCAGCCTCGTCCAGGGTGGCAAGGCGAACTATGGCTACACCTTC
-,TRBV5-4,-,TRBJ2-2,CASSFSSTGELFF,TGTGCCAGCAGCTTCTCGAGCACCGGGGAGCTGTTTTTT
few,TRBV5-1,TRBD1,TRBJ1-4,CASSFRGPTTNEKLFF,TGCGCCAGCAGCTTCAGGGGGCCCACAACTAATGAAAAACTGTTTTTT
-,TRBV28,-,TRBJ1-2,CAVWSQRYYGYTF,TGTGCGGTTTGGTCACAGAGATATTATGGCTACACCTTC
-,TRBV7-2,-,TRBJ2-2,CASSFRGLHTGELFF,TGTGCCAGCAGCTTTCGGGGACTCCACACCGGGGAGCTGTTTTTT
once,TRBV5-4,-,TRBJ1-3,CASSFRGTFSGNTIYF,TGTGCCAGCAGCTTCCGGGGGACCTTCTCTGGAAACACCATATATTTT
-,TRBV12-5,-,TRBJ2-7,CASGSPTGRGSYEQYF,TGTGCTAGTGGTTCCCCTACCGGCAGGGGATCCTACGAGCAGTACTTC
-,TRBV7-2,TRBD2,TRBJ2-7,CASSFSGPSSYEQYF,TGTGCCAGCAGCTTTAGCGGGCCAAGCTCCTACGAGCAGTACTTC
few,TRBV4-2,TRBD1,TRBJ1-4,CASSPFLLRDRAIEKLFF,TGTGCCAGCAGCCCTTTTCTTCTCCGGGACAGAGCGATTGAAAAACTGTTTTTT
-,TRBV20-1,TRBD2,TRBJ2-1,CSASRGGSYNEQFF,TGCAGTGCTAGTCGGGGGGGTTCCTACAATGAGCAGTTCTTC
-,TRBV4-2,-,TRBJ1-2,CASSQVESNYGYTF,TGTGCCAGCAGCCAAGTGGAGTCTAACTATGGCTACACCTTC
few,TRBV11-3,-,TRBJ2-2,CASSLVSRGRNTGELFF,TGTGCCAGCAGCTTAGTTTCCAGGGGACGGAACACCGGGGAGCTGTTTTTT
-,TRBV10-3,TRBD1,TRBJ2-7,CAISEGQGAREQYF,TGTGCCATCAGTGAGGGACAGGGGGCGCGTGAGCAGTACTTC
-,TRBV28,-,TRBJ2-5,CASTPPNQETQYF,TGTGCCAGCACCCCCCCCAACCAAGAGACCCAGTACTTC
-,TRBV2,-,TRBJ1-2,CASSDTAGEVHGYTF,TGTGCCAGCAGTGACACCGCAGGGGAAGTACATGGCTACACCTTC
-,TRBV27,-,TRBJ2-2,CASSLWGRQGGNTGELFF,TGTGCCAGCAGTTTATGGGGGCGGCAGGGTGGGAACACCGGGGAGCTGTTTTTT
-,TRBV5-1,-,TRBJ1-2,CASSLAEGASGYTF,TGCGCCAGCAGCTTGGCCGAAGGGGCCTCTGGCTACACCTTC
-,TRBV6-7,TRBD1,TRBJ1-5,CAISPAGQGVQPQHF,TGTGCCATTTCCCCGGCGGGACAGGGGGTTCAGCCCCAGCATTTT
-,TRBV21-1,-,TRBJ2-6,CASRGSRSSGANVLTF,TGTGCCAGCAGAGGTAGCAGAAGCTCTGGGGCCAACGTCCTGACTTTC
-,TRBV19,-,TRBJ2-2,CASSTALGTNTGELFF,TGTGCCAGTAGTACCGCACTAGGGACGAACACCGGGGAGCTGTTTTTT
-,TRBV7-8,-,TRBJ1-1,CASSSREEGEAFF,TGTGCCAGCAGCTCGAGGGAGGAGGGTGAAGCTTTCTTT
-,TRBV19,-,TRBJ1-5,CASSDSRQVSNQPQHF,TGTGCCAGTAGTGACTCCCGACAGGTTAGCAATCAGCCCCAGCATTTT
-,TRBV3-1/TRBV3-2,TRBD1,TRBJ1-2,CASRHRGQDYGYTF,TGTGCCAGCAGGCACAGGGGGCAAGACTATGGCTACACCTTC
-,TRBV5-1,TRBD1,TRBJ1-5,CASSPGGQGNQPQHF,TGCGCCAGCAGCCCGGGGGGACAGGGGAATCAGCCCCAGCATTTT
-,TRBV6-5,TRBD1,TRBJ2-1,CASGDRFGGWYEQFF,TGTGCCAGCGGGGACAGGTTCGGAGGGTGGTATGAGCAGTTCTTC
-,TRBV24-1,-,TRBJ2-5,CATSEGVAETQYF,TGTGCCACCTCTGAGGGAGTCGCAGAGACCCAGTACTTC
-,TRBV2,TRBD2,TRBJ2-5,CASSGTSGGETQYF,TGTGCCAGCAGTGGGACTAGCGGGGGGGAGACCCAGTACTTC
-,TRBV11-2,TRBD1,TRBJ1-4,CASSVTGGARISVEKLFF,TGTGCCAGCAGCGTTACAGGGGGCGCGAGGATTTCCGTCGAAAAACTGTTTTTT
-,TRBV24-1,TRBD2,TRBJ2-5,CATSDRRGGGLETQYF,TGTGCCACCAGTGATAGGCGCGGGGGGGGCTTAGAGACCCAGTACTTC
-,TRBV3-1/TRBV3-2,-,TRBJ1-2,CASSQDGERSYTF,TGTGCCAGCAGCCAAGATGGAGAGCGGAGCTACACCTTC
-,TRBV18,TRBD1,TRBJ2-7,CASSDRDRGRYEQYF,TGTGCCAGCTCGGACCGGGACAGGGGGCGGTACGAGCAGTACTTC
-,TRBV5-1,TRBD1,TRBJ1-2,CASSWGRQGGYGYTF,TGCGCCAGCAGCTGGGGCCGGCAGGGGGGTTATGGCTACACCTTC
-,TRBV27,TRBD1,TRBJ1-6,CASSFLTGANSPLHF,TGTGCCAGCAGTTTTTTGACAGGGGCTAATTCACCCCTCCACTTT
-,TRBV27,-,TRBJ1-5,CASSLVGGNQPQHF,TGTGCCAGCAGTTTAGTGGGGGGGAATCAGCCCCAGCATTTT
few,TRBV5-1,TRBD1,TRBJ1-5,CASSLGTGSNQPQHF,TGCGCCAGCAGCTTAGGGACAGGGTCCAATCAGCCCCAGCATTTT
-,TRBV30,TRBD1,TRBJ1-4,CAWSTGTALNEKLFF,TGTGCCTGGAGTACCGGGACAGCCCTTAATGAAAAACTGTTTTTT
few,TRBV15,TRBD2,TRBJ2-3,CATSKLGLAGSTDTQYF,TGTGCCACCAGCAAATTGGGGCTAGCGGGCAGCACAGATACGCAGTATTTT
-,TRBV7-9,-,TRBJ1-1,CASSLISNTEAFF,TGTGCCAGCAGCCTAATATCGAACACTGAAGCTTTCTTT
-,TRBV7-9,TRBD2,TRBJ2-5,CASSYRSGNKEETQYF,TGTGCCAGCAGCTATCGAAGCGGGAATAAGGAAGAGACCCAGTACTTC
-,TRBV29-1,-,TRBJ1-1,CSVESDKNTEAFF,TGCAGCGTTGAATCAGATAAGAACACTGAAGCTTTCTTT
-,TRBV14,-,TRBJ2-7,CASSPLHAGREQYF,TGTGCCAGCAGCCCCCTCCACGCAGGGAGGGAGCAGTACTTC
once,TRBV9,TRBD1,TRBJ2-4,CASSPRTGGKNIQYF,TGTGCCAGCAGCCCTCGGACAGGGGGGAAAAACATTCAGTACTTC
-,TRBV2,TRBD1,TRBJ2-7,CASRTGVWEQYF,TGTGCCAGCCGAACAGGGGTGTGGGAGCAGTACTTC
-,TRBV5-1,TRBD2,TRBJ2-3,CASSQTSGAGDTQYF,TGCGCCAGCAGCCAGACTAGCGGGGCAGGAGATACGCAGTATTTT
-,TRBV5-1,-,TRBJ2-1,CASSLRAGGSNEQFF,TGCGCCAGCAGCTTGAGGGCAGGGGGGTCCAATGAGCAGTTCTTC
-,TRBV5-4,-,TRBJ1-6,CASSVEWGDSPLHF,TGTGCCAGCAGCGTGGAATGGGGGGATTCACCCCTCCACTTT
-,TRBV24-1,-,TRBJ1-2,CATSDLRETAAGRGYTF,TGTGCCACCAGTGATTTGCGGGAAACAGCGGCCGGAAGGGGCTACACCTTC
few,TRBV6-6,TRBD1,TRBJ2-3,CASSYSQGARDTQYF,TGTGCCAGCAGTTACTCGCAGGGGGCCCGGGATACGCAGTATTTT
-,TRBV11-2,-,TRBJ2-6,CASSLLSGANVLTF,TGTGCCAGCAGCCTACTCTCTGGGGCCAACGTCCTGACTTTC
-,TRBV30,-,TRBJ1-5,CAWSEGGYSNQPQHF,TGTGCCTGGAGTGAGGGGGGGTATAGCAATCAGCCCCAGCATTTT
few,TRBV5-4,-,TRBJ1-6,CASSLDPGLNYNSPLHF,TGTGCCAGCAGCTTGGATCCGGGACTCAATTATAATTCACCCCTCCACTTT